The clone carrying this T cell receptor beta chain was found a few times. Its target is not known. Clones were read by immunoSEQ multiplex PCR, and TCRdb kept only the in-frame ones, dropping some. The sample comprises some 2,000 clones, roughly 71% of which are singletons, and approximately 2% rests with the top ten. The record originates from a study of STAT5B mutations in CD4+ large granular lymphocyte leukemia. Study overall: Anti-CD4 microbead selection came after CD8+ cell depletion in cryopreserved samples.

There are 13 residues in the CDR3. V was trimmed by 3 bases and J by 6 bases, leaving 9 bases between them. Per the germline V gene, CDR1 is SGHAT and CDR2 is FQNNGV. Findings and limits, study-wide: Main leukemic clonotypes were patient-specific, but 20% to 25% appeared at low frequency elsewhere. TRBV06-family usage was enriched in top patient clones (8/27) versus controls (2/35).

Material for sequencing was PBMCs. The gene calls are TRBV11-2 and TRBJ1-5; D uncertain. This clonotype was obtained from a woman in her 70s with CD4+ T-cell large granular lymphocyte leukemia. CDR3 sequence (DNA): TGTGCCAGCAGCTTCTCTTCATCTCAGCCCCAGCATTTT. This sequence encodes CASSFSSSQPQHF.